Presented here are 8 T cell receptor beta chains from one specimen sequenced in a study of cytomegalovirus exposure and HLA in healthy donors. This table comes from immunoSEQ multiplex PCR, and its TCRdb copy is limited to in-frame clones, with some not included. Of some 150,000 clones in the sample, just under 90% were seen once. The specimen sequenced was PBMCs. These receptors all come from a woman aged 30 to 39 in good health and CMV-seropositive.

The rearrangement uses TRBV6-5 and TRBJ1-1; D possibly corresponds to TRBD1 (5 bases). The CDR3 spans 13 residues. Between the trimmed V and J ends, which lost 2 bases and 5 bases, there was a span of 9 bases. Germline lookup yields CDR1 MNHEY and CDR2 SVGAGI. The CDR3 coding sequence is TGTGCCAGCAGTTACGAGGGGAGGACTGAAGCTTTCTTT. Translated, it gives CASSYEGRTEAFF.

V usage is TRBV29-1 and J usage is TRBJ2-1; 9 nucleotides match TRBD1. Germline loops: CDR1 SQVTM, CDR2 ANQGSEA. V shed 6 bases and J 7 bases; nucleotides not matched to a gene: 16. The CDR3 contains 16 residues. DNA for the CDR3: TGCAGCGTCAGAGATTCCGGGACAGGGAAAGGGAATGAGCAGTTCTTC. Translating gives CSVRDSGTGKGNEQFF.

J is TRBJ1-2 and V is TRBV5-4, with 7 bases lining up with TRBD1. From germline, CDR1 is SGHNT and CDR2 YYREEE (reference sequence). This CDR3 region has 13 residues. With V trimmed by 5 bases and J by 3 bases, 4 bases remained unmatched. As DNA, the CDR3 is TGTGCCAGCAGTTTCGACAGGGACTATGGCTACACCTTC. This encodes CASSFDRDYGYTF.

V is TRBV7-8 and J is TRBJ2-7, with D perhaps TRBD1 (5 bases). Trimming removed 5 bases from V and 1 base from J, with 18 bases in between. Germline assignment: CDR1 SGHVS and CDR2 FQNEAQ. CDR3 length: 16 residues. CDR3 coding DNA: TGTGCCAGCAGCCCGAATACAGGACGGCATTCCTACGAGCAGTACTTC. This encodes CASSPNTGRHSYEQYF.

V usage is TRBV19 and J usage is TRBJ1-5; 7 bases are shared with TRBD1. The CDR3 totals 14 residues. Trimming took 6 bases from V and 6 from J; bases not matched to a gene: 8. CDR1 and CDR2 from the germline V gene are LNHDA and SQIVND (reference sequence). The CDR3 loop is CASRTGSRSQPQHF. In DNA, the CDR3 is TGTGCCAGTAGGACAGGGTCAAGAAGTCAGCCCCAGCATTTT. Full variable domain (rest looked up from reference TRBV19 and TRBJ1-5): DGGITQSPKYLFRKEGQNVTLSCEQNLNHDAMYWYRQDPGQGLRLIYYSQIVNDFQKGDIAEGYSVSREKKESFPLTVTSAQKNPTAFYLCASRTGSRSQPQHFGDGTRLSIL.

This chain uses TRBV11-2 with TRBJ2-7; D not resolved. The CDR3 spans 14 residues. V lost 4 bases, J lost 2 bases, and 12 bases lay in between. Germline values: CDR1 SGHAT, CDR2 FQNNGV. In DNA form, the CDR3 reads TGTGCCAGCAGCTCCCGGTCCGCTACCTACGAGCAGTACTTC. Protein product: CASSSRSATYEQYF.

This clone was detected only a few times. The chain recombines TRBV19 with TRBJ2-3, with D unclear. The CDR3 totals 15 residues. The V gene's germline CDR1 is LNHDA and CDR2 SQIVND (reference sequence). The V end was cut by 3 bases, the J end by 0 bases, with 10 bases between. The CDR3 region is CASSMTPKSTDTQYF. Written as DNA, the CDR3 is TGTGCCAGTAGTATGACTCCCAAAAGCACAGATACGCAGTATTTT. Supplemented by reference TRBV19 and TRBJ2-3, the full variable domain reads DGGITQSPKYLFRKEGQNVTLSCEQNLNHDAMYWYRQDPGQGLRLIYYSQIVNDFQKGDIAEGYSVSREKKESFPLTVTSAQKNPTAFYLCASSMTPKSTDTQYFGPGTRLTVL.

The chain has TRBV7-9 and TRBJ2-3; D is possibly TRBD1 (5 bases). There are 17 residues in the CDR3. Germline values: CDR1 SEHNR, CDR2 FQNEAQ (reference sequence). Trimming removed 5 bases at V and 1 base at J, with 19 bases between. CDR3 DNA sequence: TGTGCCAGCAGCCTAGACGGACACCTAGGTGGCACAGATACGCAGTATTTT. Its translation: CASSLDGHLGGTDTQYF.